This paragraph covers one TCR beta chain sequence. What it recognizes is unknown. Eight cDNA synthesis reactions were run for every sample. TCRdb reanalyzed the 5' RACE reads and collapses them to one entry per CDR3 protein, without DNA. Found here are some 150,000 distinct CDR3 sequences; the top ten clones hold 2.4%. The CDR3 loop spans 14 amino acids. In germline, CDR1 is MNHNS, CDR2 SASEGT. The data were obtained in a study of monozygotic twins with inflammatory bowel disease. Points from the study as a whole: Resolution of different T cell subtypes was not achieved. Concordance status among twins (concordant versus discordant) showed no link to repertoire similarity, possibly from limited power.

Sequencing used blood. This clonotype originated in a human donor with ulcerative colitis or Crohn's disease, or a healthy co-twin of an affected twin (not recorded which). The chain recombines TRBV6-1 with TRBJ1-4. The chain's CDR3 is CASSENWWGEKLFF.